This entry is about one TCR beta chain. The antigen remains undetermined. The study profiled TCR beta VDJ and CDR3 using genomic DNA as template. One entry per CDR3 protein, called by TCRdb with MiXCR from the reads. The repertoire includes under 40,000 distinct CDR3 sequences, 76% of them detected once, and roughly 22% sits in the top ten. CDR1 and CDR2 from the germline V gene are SGHTA and FQGNSA. The CDR3 runs to 14 residues. V lost 1 base and J 7 bases, leaving 11 bases between the germline ends. The data were obtained in a study of CD8+CD57+ T cells in acquired aplastic anemia. Study context: An average of about 3.2 ug of DNA was obtained from sorted CD4+ and CD8+ cells. Study-wide results and caveats: There were some 30 CD8+ CDR3 sequences that occurred in both patients and controls.

This chain links TRBV7-2 with TRBJ2-1, with D perhaps matching TRBD2 (5 bases). The sequence came from a human donor in good health, serving as a control. The sample was sorted CD4+, CD8+, or CD8+CD57+ T cells (not recorded which) from PBMCs. The CDR3 is CASSLGLAGNEQFF. CDR3 nucleotide sequence: TGTGCCAGCAGCTTAGGGCTAGCCGGGAATGAGCAGTTCTTC. The full variable domain, rest sourced from reference TRBV7-2 and TRBJ2-1, is GAGVSQSPSNKVTEKGKDVELRCDPISGHTALYWYRQSLGQGLEFLIYFQGNSAPDKSGLPSDRFSAERTGGSVSTLTIQRTQQEDSAVYLCASSLGLAGNEQFFGPGTRLTVL.